The TCR beta chain described here comes from a study of T cell responses to AZD1222 COVID-19 vaccine. Method: immunoSEQ multiplex PCR; TCRdb's copy keeps in-frame clones and lacks some. The sample contains about 120,000 clones, over 75% of which appear only once. Germline V gene sequence: CDR1 SGHTA, CDR2 FQGNSA. CDR3 length: 13 residues. With 5 bases clipped from V and 7 bases from J, the junction kept 6 bases outside the gene matches. Regarding the study as a whole: Elevations in Spike-specific TCR breadth and depth followed administration of two AZD1222 doses.

This clone has just one count. Its antigen remains unidentified. This TCR was recovered from an adult in good health. Sequences were derived from peripheral blood, sampled on day 0 of AZD1222 vaccination. The chain combines TRBV7-2 with TRBJ1-1, with 8 positions matching TRBD1. This CDR3 reads CASSRWTGIEAFF. CDR3 DNA sequence: TGTGCCAGCAGCCGTTGGACAGGGATTGAAGCTTTCTTT.